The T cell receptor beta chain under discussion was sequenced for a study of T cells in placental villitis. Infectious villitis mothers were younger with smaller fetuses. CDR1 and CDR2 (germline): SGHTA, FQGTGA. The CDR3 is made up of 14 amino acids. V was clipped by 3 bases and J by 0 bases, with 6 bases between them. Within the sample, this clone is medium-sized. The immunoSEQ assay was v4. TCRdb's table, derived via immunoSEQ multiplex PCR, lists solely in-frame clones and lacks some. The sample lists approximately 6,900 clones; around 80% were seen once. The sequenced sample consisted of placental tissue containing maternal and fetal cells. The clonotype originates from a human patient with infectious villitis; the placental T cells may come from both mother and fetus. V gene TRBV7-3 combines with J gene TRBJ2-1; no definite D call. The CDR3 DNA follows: TGTGCCAGCAGCTTGTTTGGCTCCTACAATGAGCAGTTCTTC. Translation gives CASSLFGSYNEQFF. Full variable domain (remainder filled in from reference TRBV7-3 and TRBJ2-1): GAGVSQTPSNKVTEKGKYVELRCDPISGHTALYWYRQSLGQGPEFLIYFQGTGAADDSGLPNDRFFAVRPEGSVSTLKIQRTERGDSAVYLCASSLFGSYNEQFFGPGTRLTVL.